A single sample gave rise to the 19 T cell receptor beta chains below, sequenced in a study of blood T cell repertoires in COVID-19. The data were produced by immunoSEQ multiplex PCR, yet TCRdb's version contains in-frame clones alone and is incomplete. This table has around 170,000 clones, less than 90% appearing once. Sequencing was done on a sample of PBMCs or T cells enriched from blood (not recorded which). The receptors were gathered from a woman aged 45-59 years who had recovered from COVID-19.

The sample holds a few counts of this clone. This sequence joins TRBV11-2 and TRBJ2-1; tentatively, D is TRBD1 (6 bases). Germline assignment: CDR1 SGHAT and CDR2 FQNNGV. Between the trimmed V and J ends, which lost 5 bases and 8 bases, there was a span of 16 bases. This CDR3 contains 14 residues. The CDR3 is CASSRRTATHEQFF. Written as DNA, the CDR3 is TGTGCCAGCAGCAGAAGGACAGCAACCCATGAGCAGTTCTTC.

The chain uses TRBV28 and TRBJ1-1; no firm D call. The CDR3 spans 16 residues. Germline V gene data show CDR1 as MDHEN and CDR2 as SYDVKM. The V end was cut by 3 bases, the J end by 1 base, with 15 bases between. CDR3 sequence: CASSFSRGKPNTEAFF. DNA for the CDR3: TGTGCCAGCAGTTTTTCCCGGGGTAAGCCGAACACTGAAGCTTTCTTT.

The V gene is TRBV11-2, the J gene TRBJ2-2; 8 bases line up with TRBD1. Germline V lookup: CDR1 SGHAT, CDR2 FQNNGV. The CDR3 has 14 amino acids. V shed 1 base and J 8 bases; nucleotides not matched to a gene: 3. In DNA, the CDR3 is TGTGCCAGCAGCTTAGGGCAGGGGGCAGGGGAGCTGTTTTTT. Translation gives CASSLGQGAGELFF.

The CDR3 nucleotides are TGTGCCACCCGGAAGGAACAGTTCAGCAATCAGCCCCAGCATTTT. Its protein is CATRKEQFSNQPQHF. The rearrangement joins TRBV6-6 to TRBJ1-5; D is unresolved. Germline V gene data show CDR1 as MNHNY and CDR2 as SVGAGI (reference sequence). Trimming pared 10 bases from V and 1 base from J, leaving 17 bases between. The CDR3 sequence is 15 residues long.

The chain employs TRBV6-5 and TRBJ1-1; no clear D gene. The CDR3 runs to 13 residues. V dropped 4 bases and J dropped 4 bases, with 10 bases sitting between them. Germline lookup yields CDR1 MNHEY and CDR2 SVGAGI. CDR3 DNA sequence: TGTGCCAGCAGTTGGGTACGCGGCACTGAAGCTTTCTTT. Translation gives CASSWVRGTEAFF.

This chain uses TRBV5-4 with TRBJ2-2, with D possibly being TRBD1 (6 bases). The germline V and J ends were trimmed by 1 base and 1 base, with 8 bases remaining between them. From germline, CDR1 is SGHNT and CDR2 YYREEE (reference sequence). The CDR3 consists of 15 residues. CDR3 sequence (DNA): TGTGCCAGCAGCTTGATGGACAGGAACACCGGGGAGCTGTTTTTT. Its translation: CASSLMDRNTGELFF.

The chain employs TRBV7-9 and TRBJ2-2, with D perhaps matching TRBD1 (7 bases). Trimming pared 2 bases from V and 5 bases from J, leaving 15 bases between. The CDR3 covers 16 residues. CDR1 and CDR2 (germline): SEHNR, FQNEAQ (reference sequence). The CDR3 region has the DNA TGTGCCAGCAGCTTATTCGCAGGGGGGCGGACCGGGGAGCTGTTTTTT. Its translation is CASSLFAGGRTGELFF.

V gene TRBV5-1 combines with J gene TRBJ2-2; 11 nucleotides line up with TRBD2. Losses at the gene ends were 1 base for V and 4 bases for J; bases not matched to a gene: 3. The germline CDR1 and CDR2 sequences are SGHRS and YFSETQ. The CDR3 runs to 16 residues. CDR3 in amino acids: CASSLTSGSGTGELFF. In DNA, the CDR3 is TGCGCCAGCAGCTTGACTAGCGGGAGTGGCACCGGGGAGCTGTTTTTT. Full variable domain (outside the CDR3, taken from reference TRBV5-1 and TRBJ2-2): KAGVTQTPRYLIKTRGQQVTLSCSPISGHRSVSWYQQTPGQGLQFLFEYFSETQRNKGNFPGRFSGRQFSNSRSEMNVSTLELGDSALYLCASSLTSGSGTGELFFGEGSRLTVL.

This CDR3 is CASSQAGLAGHNEQFF. The CDR3 nucleotides read TGTGCCAGCAGCCAAGCAGGTCTAGCGGGGCACAATGAGCAGTTCTTC. This sequence joins TRBV3-1 (or the pseudogene TRBV3-2) and TRBJ2-1; TRBD2 matches 9 bases. The CDR3 consists of 16 residues. CDR1 is LGHDT and CDR2 is YNNKEL in the germline V gene (reference sequence). Trimming cost V 1 base and J 5 bases; bases outside gene matches: 6.

This sequence joins TRBV5-4 and TRBJ2-5; 11 positions agree with TRBD2. The germline CDR1 and CDR2 sequences are SGHNT and YYREEE (reference sequence). J lost 1 base, V lost 4 bases, and 9 bases had no gene match. The CDR3 totals 17 residues. For the CDR3, the DNA is TGTGCCAGCAGCACCTCCGGGACTAGCGGTCGCCAAGAGACCCAGTACTTC. This encodes CASSTSGTSGRQETQYF.

This chain links TRBV27 with TRBJ2-1, with 7 nucleotides matching TRBD2. This CDR3 region has 14 residues. Germline values: CDR1 MNHEY, CDR2 SMNVEV (reference sequence). The V segment lost 5 bases and the J segment 8 bases; nucleotides outside the gene matches: 9. The CDR3 nucleotides read TGTGCCAGCAGTAGGACTAGTTCAGGCCATGAGCAGTTCTTC. It translates to CASSRTSSGHEQFF.

The chain carries TRBV11-3 and TRBJ2-7, with 8 nucleotides matching TRBD2. The V gene's germline CDR1 is SGHNT and CDR2 YENEEA. CDR3 size: 15 residues. With V trimmed by 5 bases and J by 3 bases, 9 bases remained unmatched. CDR3 sequence: CASSPGGGGYYEQYF. The CDR3 nucleotides are TGTGCCAGCAGCCCCGGGGGGGGCGGGTACTACGAGCAGTACTTC.

The chain has TRBV28 and TRBJ1-4, with TRBD1 matching over 10 bases. The V and J ends lost 3 bases and 8 bases, in that order; junction bases with no gene match: 6. CDR3 length: 15 residues. Germline assignment: CDR1 MDHEN and CDR2 SYDVKM. For the CDR3, the DNA is TGTGCCAGCAGTTTCGCGGGACAGGGGTTAGAAAAACTGTTTTTT. It yields the protein CASSFAGQGLEKLFF.

This chain connects TRBV6-5 to TRBJ2-7; D may be TRBD2 (5 bases). V was shortened by 7 bases and J by 4 bases, with 14 bases between the two germline ends. Germline CDR1 reads MNHEY; CDR2 reads SVGAGI. This CDR3 contains 13 residues. In DNA form, the CDR3 reads TGTGCCAGCACCAACCCCGAGGGATACGAGCAGTACTTC. It translates to CASTNPEGYEQYF.

The chain carries TRBV5-5 and TRBJ2-3; 11 bases align to TRBD2. Trimming took 4 bases from V and 3 from J; bases not matched to a gene: 10. The CDR3 totals 17 residues. Germline assignment: CDR1 SGHKS and CDR2 YYEKEE (reference sequence). The CDR3 here is CASSLTLAGGPTDTQYF. The DNA for the CDR3 is TGTGCCAGCAGCCTTACGTTAGCGGGAGGGCCGACAGATACGCAGTATTTT.

This sequence joins TRBV27 and TRBJ1-5; D possibly corresponds to TRBD1 (6 bases). This CDR3 has 16 residues. The V end was cut by 5 bases, the J end by 0 bases, with 14 bases between. Germline V gene lookup returns CDR1 MNHEY and CDR2 SMNVEV (reference sequence). CDR3 sequence reads: CASSRDRMNSNQPQHF. Here the CDR3 DNA reads TGTGCCAGCAGTCGAGACAGGATGAATAGCAATCAGCCCCAGCATTTT.

The rearrangement uses TRBV2 and TRBJ1-5, with 8 bases matching TRBD1. Germline CDR1 is SNHLY and CDR2 is FYNNEI. The CDR3 covers 15 residues. V trimming: 6 bases; J trimming: 4 bases; junction bases outside the gene matches: 8. As DNA, the CDR3 is TGTGCCAGCAGCCCAGGGACAGGACGGAATCAGCCCCAGCATTTT. Protein sequence: CASSPGTGRNQPQHF.

The genes are TRBV7-3 and TRBJ2-2; 7 positions agree with TRBD1. Trimming at V came to 3 bases and at J to 4 bases, leaving 11 bases not matched to a gene. Germline V gives CDR1 SGHTA, CDR2 FQGTGA. The CDR3 extends over 17 amino acids. The CDR3 DNA reads as TGTGCCAGCAGCTTCCCAAATAGGACAGGCTTCACCGGGGAGCTGTTTTTT. Its translation is CASSFPNRTGFTGELFF.

The rearrangement joins TRBV5-6 to TRBJ2-7; D is unresolved. The CDR3 contains 16 residues. Trimming removed 0 bases at V and 1 base at J, with 14 bases between. Germline CDR1 SGHDT, CDR2 YYEEEE. The CDR3 spells CASSLGVSLLSYEQYF. CDR3 nucleotides: TGTGCCAGCAGCTTGGGGGTCAGCTTACTATCCTACGAGCAGTACTTC.